This TCR beta chain appears in the sequencing data of a study of blood T cell repertoires in COVID-19. Overall study context: Acute-phase and convalescent COVID-19 samples originated in the United States, Italy and Spain.

Germline V gene data show CDR1 as SGHDN and CDR2 as FVKESK. Deletions cut 1 base from V and 6 bases from J, with 12 bases between. This CDR3 comprises 14 residues. TCRdb's copy holds only in-frame clones and misses some; the assay was immunoSEQ multiplex PCR. The repertoire consists of 95,000 to 110,000 clones, with roughly 85% occurring once and the leading ten covering around 3.1%. Sequencing used peripheral blood. This chain links TRBV14 with TRBJ1-2; weak D call: TRBD1 (6 bases). This sequence was found in a man aged 45 to 65 in a cohort sampled during active COVID-19. CDR3 in DNA: TGTGCCAGCAGCCAAGTAGGACAGTTCCATGGCTACACCTTC. Encoded protein: CASSQVGQFHGYTF.